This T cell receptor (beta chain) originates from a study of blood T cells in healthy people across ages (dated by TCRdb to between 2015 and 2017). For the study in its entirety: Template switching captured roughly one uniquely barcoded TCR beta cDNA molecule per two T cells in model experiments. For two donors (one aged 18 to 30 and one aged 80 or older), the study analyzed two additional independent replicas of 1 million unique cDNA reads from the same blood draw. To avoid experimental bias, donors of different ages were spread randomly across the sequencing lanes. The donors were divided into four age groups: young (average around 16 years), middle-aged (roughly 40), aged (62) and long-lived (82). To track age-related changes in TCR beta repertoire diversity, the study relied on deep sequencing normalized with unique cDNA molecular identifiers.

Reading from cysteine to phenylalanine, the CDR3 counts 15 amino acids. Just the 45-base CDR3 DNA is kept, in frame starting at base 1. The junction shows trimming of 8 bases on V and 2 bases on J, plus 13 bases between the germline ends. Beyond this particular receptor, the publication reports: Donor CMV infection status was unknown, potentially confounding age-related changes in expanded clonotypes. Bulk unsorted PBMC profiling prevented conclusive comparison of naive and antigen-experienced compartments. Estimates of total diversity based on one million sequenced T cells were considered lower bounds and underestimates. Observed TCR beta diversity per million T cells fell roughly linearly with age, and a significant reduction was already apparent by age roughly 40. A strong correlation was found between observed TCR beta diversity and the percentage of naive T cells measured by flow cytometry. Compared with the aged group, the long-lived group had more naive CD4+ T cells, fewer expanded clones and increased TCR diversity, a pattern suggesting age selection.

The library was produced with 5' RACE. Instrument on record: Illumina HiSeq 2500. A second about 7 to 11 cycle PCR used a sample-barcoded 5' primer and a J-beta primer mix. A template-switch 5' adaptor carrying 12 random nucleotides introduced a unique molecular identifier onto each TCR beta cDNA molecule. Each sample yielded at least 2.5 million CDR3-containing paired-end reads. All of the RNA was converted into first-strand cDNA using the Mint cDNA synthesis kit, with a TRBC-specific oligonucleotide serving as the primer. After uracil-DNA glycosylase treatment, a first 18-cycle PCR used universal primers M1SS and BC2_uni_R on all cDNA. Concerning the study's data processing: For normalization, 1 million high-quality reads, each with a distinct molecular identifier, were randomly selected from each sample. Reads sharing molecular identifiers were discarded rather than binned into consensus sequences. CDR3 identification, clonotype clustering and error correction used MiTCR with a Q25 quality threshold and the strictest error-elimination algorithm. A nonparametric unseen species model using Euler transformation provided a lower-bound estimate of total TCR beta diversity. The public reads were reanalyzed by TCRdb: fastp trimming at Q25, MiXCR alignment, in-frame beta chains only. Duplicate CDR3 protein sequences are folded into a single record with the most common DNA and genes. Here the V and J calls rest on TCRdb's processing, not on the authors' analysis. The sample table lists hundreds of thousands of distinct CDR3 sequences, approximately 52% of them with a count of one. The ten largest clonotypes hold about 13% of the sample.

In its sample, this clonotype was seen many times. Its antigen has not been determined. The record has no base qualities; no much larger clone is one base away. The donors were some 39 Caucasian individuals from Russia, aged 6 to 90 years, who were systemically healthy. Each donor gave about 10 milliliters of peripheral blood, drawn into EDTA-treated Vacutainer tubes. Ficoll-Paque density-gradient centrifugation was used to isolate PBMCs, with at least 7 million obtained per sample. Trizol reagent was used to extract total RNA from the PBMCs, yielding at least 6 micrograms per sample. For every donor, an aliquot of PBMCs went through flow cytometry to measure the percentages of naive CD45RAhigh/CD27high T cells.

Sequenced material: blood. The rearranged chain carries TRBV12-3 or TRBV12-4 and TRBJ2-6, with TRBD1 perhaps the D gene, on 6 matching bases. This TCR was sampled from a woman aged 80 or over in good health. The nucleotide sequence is TGTGCCAGCGCCCAAGGGGGACCTGGGGCCAACGTCCTGACTTTC. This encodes CASAQGGPGANVLTF.